The 5 T cell receptor beta chains given below trace back to one sample, sequenced in a study of cytomegalovirus exposure and HLA in healthy donors. 60 Vbeta and 13 Jbeta primers were used in PCR. Sequencing used immunoSEQ multiplex PCR; TCRdb keeps in-frame clones, though not all of them. The sample shows about 200,000 clones, around 80% of them seen only once. Material: PBMCs. These receptors came from a woman in her thirties in good health and CMV-seropositive.

To note about this clone: Additional DNA sequences in this sample encode the identical CDR3. The CDR3 spells CASSDWAGSTDTQYF. CDR3 DNA: TGTGCCAGCAGTGATTGGGCGGGAAGCACAGATACGCAGTATTTT. The chain couples TRBV25-1 to TRBJ2-3; D may be TRBD2 (6 bases). V was clipped by 3 bases and J by 0 bases, with 10 bases between them. This CDR3 comprises 15 residues. Germline V gene sequence: CDR1 MGHDK, CDR2 SYGVNS.

The chain couples TRBV25-1 to TRBJ2-2, with 9 positions matching TRBD2. The V gene end was trimmed by 8 bases and the J gene end by 1 base; junction bases not matched to a gene: 2. CDR3 length: 14 residues. The germline V gene has CDR1 MGHDK and CDR2 SYGVNS. The DNA of the CDR3 is TGTGCCAGCCTTAGCGGGGGGAACACCGGGGAGCTGTTTTTT. Encoded protein: CASLSGGNTGELFF.

The chain combines TRBV27 with TRBJ2-1, with D tentatively TRBD1 (8 bases). The germline V gene has CDR1 MNHEY and CDR2 SMNVEV (reference sequence). V lost 2 bases and J 6 bases, leaving 17 bases between the germline ends. The CDR3 is 16 residues long. The CDR3 DNA follows: TGTGCCAGCAGTTTAACAGGGGGGGCTTACCCCAATGAGCAGTTCTTC. Translated: CASSLTGGAYPNEQFF.

This clone is a singleton in its sample. The chain employs TRBV7-2 and TRBJ1-2, with no clear D. V lost 1 base, J lost 6 bases, and 18 bases lay in between. From germline, CDR1 is SGHTA and CDR2 FQGNSA. This CDR3 contains 16 residues. The chain's CDR3 is CASSLVMRSGRNGYTF. The DNA for the CDR3 is TGTGCCAGCAGCTTAGTGATGAGGTCCGGGAGGAATGGCTACACCTTC.

The chain is built from TRBV2 and TRBJ1-2, with a tentative D call TRBD1 (5 bases). The CDR3 extends over 12 amino acids. The V end was cut by 8 bases, the J end by 4 bases, with 11 bases between. Looked up from germline, CDR1 is SNHLY and CDR2 is FYNNEI. CDR3 region: CASGGESYGYTF. CDR3 nucleotide sequence: TGTGCCAGCGGGGGGGAGAGCTATGGCTACACCTTC.